The 16 T cell receptor beta chains listed next were all sequenced from one sample in a study of identical twins. TCRdb analysed the 5' RACE reads with MiXCR anew, one entry per CDR3 protein. The sample lists around 340,000 distinct CDR3 sequences; 9% to 15% were seen once. This same sample was also taken into another study, of yellow fever vaccine responses in identical twins.

The sample was CD8+ T cells sorted from blood. These receptors were obtained from a young woman in good health.

The chain has TRBV11-1 and TRBJ2-7; 7 bases map to TRBD2. Per the germline V gene, CDR1 is SGHAT and CDR2 is FQDESV (reference sequence). The CDR3 has 15 amino acids. Trimming removed 3 bases from V and 6 bases from J; junction bases left unmatched: 11. DNA for the CDR3: TGTGCCAGCAGCTTCGCCGTGGGAGGGACGGGCGAGCAGTACTTC. This codes for CASSFAVGGTGEQYF.

This clonotype was recorded at least ten times. V gene TRBV7-2 combines with J gene TRBJ2-7; 9 bases line up with TRBD2. V lost 2 bases to trimming and J lost 2 bases; unmatched junction nucleotides: 4. The CDR3 loop spans 15 amino acids. Germline CDR1 is SGHTA and CDR2 is FQGNSA. CDR3 bases: TGTGCCAGCAGCTTATGGGCGGGAGGGACCTACGAGCAGTACTTC. Translating it yields CASSLWAGGTYEQYF.

A few counts support this clonotype. The V and J genes are TRBV7-8 and TRBJ2-2; 9 nucleotides align to TRBD1. The ends lost 3 bases at V and 4 bases at J; junction bases unmatched: 3. The V gene's germline CDR1 is SGHVS and CDR2 FQNEAQ. The CDR3 is 15 amino acids. CDR3 nucleotide sequence: TGTGCCAGCAGCTTGGGGACAGGGTCCACCGGGGAGCTGTTTTTT. The encoded protein is CASSLGTGSTGELFF.

On this clonotype itself: A much bigger clone sits one base away, suggesting this may be a read error. Since no conserved phenylalanine or tryptophan closes the CDR3, a read error is the likely cause. The chain couples TRBV4-1 to TRBJ2-1, with 10 positions matching TRBD1. The germline V gene encodes CDR1 MGHRA and CDR2 YSYEKL. V lost 4 bases and J lost 6; bases outside the gene matches: 6. This CDR3 is built from 15 residues. The CDR3 nucleotides read TGCGCCAGCAGCCTACGACAGGGGGCCCTCAATGAGCAGTTCTCC. It codes for CASSLRQGALNEQFS.

The gene calls are TRBV11-2 and TRBJ2-1, with D possibly matching TRBD2 (6 bases). V lost 1 base and J lost 6, with 10 bases in between. The CDR3 has 14 residues. The germline V gene encodes CDR1 SGHAT and CDR2 FQNNGV. The CDR3 loop reads CASSLVGGGNEQFF. CDR3 nucleotide sequence: TGTGCCAGCAGCTTAGTGGGGGGAGGCAATGAGCAGTTCTTC.

The genes are TRBV7-9 and TRBJ1-1, with D uncertain. The CDR3 sequence is 10 residues long. Deletions cut 7 bases from V and 7 bases from J, with 7 bases between. Germline V lookup: CDR1 SEHNR, CDR2 FQNEAQ (reference sequence). In nucleotides, the CDR3 is TGTGCCAGCAAAGCAGTTGAAGCTTTCTTT. Residues: CASKAVEAFF.

This clonotype was observed a handful of times. The chain carries TRBV7-6 and TRBJ2-7; no reliable D call. The ends were cut back, 5 bases at V and 2 bases at J, with 13 bases in the middle. This CDR3 is 14 amino acids long. Germline V gene data show CDR1 as SGHVS and CDR2 as FNYEAQ. The CDR3 sequence is CASSLGTETYEQYF. The CDR3 nucleotides read TGTGCCAGCAGCCTGGGAACGGAGACCTACGAGCAGTACTTC.

The chain carries TRBV6-1 and TRBJ1-3; no reliable D call. The CDR3 spans 15 residues. Germline values: CDR1 MNHNS, CDR2 SASEGT. V lost 7 bases and J 0 bases, leaving 13 bases between the germline ends. This chain's CDR3 is CASTLTESSGNTIYF. DNA for the CDR3: TGTGCCAGCACCTTAACAGAATCCTCTGGAAACACCATATATTTT.

This clonotype showed up many times. V and J are TRBV7-6 and TRBJ2-7; D ambiguous. CDR3 length equals 13 residues. The germline V gene encodes CDR1 SGHVS and CDR2 FNYEAQ. Trimming took 1 base from V and 2 from J, leaving 6 bases between them. In DNA form, the CDR3 reads TGTGCCAGCAGCTTAGGCGAGACCTACGAGCAGTACTTC. It encodes CASSLGETYEQYF.

The V call is TRBV27, the J call TRBJ2-3, with TRBD1 matching 10 bases. V lost 5 bases and J lost 4; bases outside the gene matches: 6. Germline CDR1 and CDR2: MNHEY and SMNVEV (reference sequence). The CDR3 is made up of 15 amino acids. The CDR3 sequence: CASSAMGQGPDTQYF. The CDR3 DNA reads TGTGCCAGCAGTGCGATGGGACAGGGGCCAGATACGCAGTATTTT.

The sample holds a few counts of this clonotype. This chain uses TRBV7-9 with TRBJ2-3, with 11 bases that match TRBD2. The CDR3 consists of 16 residues. V lost 9 bases, J lost 2 bases, and 10 bases stayed unmatched. The germline V gene has CDR1 SEHNR and CDR2 FQNEAQ (reference sequence). The CDR3 nucleotides read TGTGCCAGTTTTCCGACTAGCGGGGTGAACACAGATACGCAGTATTTT. Translation gives CASFPTSGVNTDTQYF.

This clonotype was found a few times. A clone one base away is much larger, so this may be a read error. The V gene is TRBV20-1, the J gene TRBJ2-1; 12 nucleotides match TRBD2. Germline-derived CDR1 and CDR2 are DFQATT and SNEGSKA (reference sequence). The CDR3 is 17 amino acids. The CDR3 protein is CCARTGTSGPSYNEQFF. CDR3 bases: TGCTGTGCTAGAACCGGGACTAGCGGGCCATCCTACAATGAGCAGTTCTTC.

This clonotype was observed many times. The V and J genes are TRBV5-1 and TRBJ2-7, with 10 bases lining up with TRBD2. The CDR3 spans 15 residues. Germline CDR1 is SGHRS and CDR2 is YFSETQ. V lost 0 bases, J lost 4 bases, and 4 bases stayed unmatched. The CDR3 nucleotides are TGCGCCAGCAGCTTGGAGGCTAGCGGGAGTTACGAGCAGTACTTC. The encoded protein is CASSLEASGSYEQYF. The full variable domain, rest sourced from reference TRBV5-1 and TRBJ2-7, is KAGVTQTPRYLIKTRGQQVTLSCSPISGHRSVSWYQQTPGQGLQFLFEYFSETQRNKGNFPGRFSGRQFSNSRSEMNVSTLELGDSALYLCASSLEASGSYEQYFGPGTRLTVT.

This clonotype was seen a handful of times. This rearrangement joins TRBV13 to TRBJ2-1; 7 nucleotides align to TRBD2. Trimming at V came to 5 bases and at J to 2 bases, leaving 6 bases not matched to a gene. CDR1 is PRHDT and CDR2 is FYEKMQ in the germline V gene (reference sequence). This CDR3 is built from 15 residues. This chain's CDR3 is CASSPKAGPYNEQFF. As DNA, the CDR3 is TGTGCCAGCAGCCCGAAAGCGGGACCCTACAATGAGCAGTTCTTC.

The chain combines TRBV24-1 with TRBJ2-7, with D unresolved. This CDR3 contains 12 residues. V dropped 4 bases and J dropped 1 base, with 4 bases sitting between them. CDR1 and CDR2 (germline): KGHDR, SFDVKD. CDR3 in DNA: TGTGCCACCAGTGACGCGTCCTACGAGCAGTACTTC. It specifies CATSDASYEQYF.

This clonotype came up a few times. The V and J genes are TRBV24-1 and TRBJ2-2, with D perhaps TRBD2 (5 bases). V was cut by 5 bases and J by 3 bases, with 12 bases left in between. The V gene's germline CDR1 is KGHDR and CDR2 SFDVKD. The length of the CDR3 is 15 residues. CDR3 sequence (DNA): TGTGCCACCAGTGCGAGAGGGTCGGACACCGGGGAGCTGTTTTTT. This sequence encodes CATSARGSDTGELFF.